The source of this T cell receptor (beta chain) is a study of T cell repertoires in cytomegalovirus infection. Study context: It can be stated that public TCR beta signatures indicated CMV infection as well as a matching HLA type.

TCRdb passed the reads through MiXCR, listing each CDR3 protein once. The table records over 250,000 distinct CDR3 sequences, roughly a fifth of them present only once. General study results and limits: HLA-C-restricted, CMV-specific TCR beta clonotypes were dominant ex vivo. Carriers of CMV plus the relevant HLA were identified by cumulative public TCR beta family frequency.

About this clonotype itself: Its antigen is undetermined.

This CDR3 has 15 amino acids. V shed 5 bases, J shed 3 bases, and the junction held 9 bases outside the gene matches. In germline, CDR1 is SGHVT, CDR2 SQSDAQ. This clonotype was obtained from a human donor in good health (CMV status not recorded). Some clones in this sample may be carry-over from other donors' samples. This sample comprised cultured PBMCs, obtained from culture after CMV antigen stimulation. The V and J genes are TRBV7-4 and TRBJ2-5, with 7 bases that match TRBD2. The CDR3 region has the DNA TGTGCCAGCAGCCCCGGCCGGCTAGCGGAAGAGACCCAGTACTTC. It codes for CASSPGRLAEETQYF.